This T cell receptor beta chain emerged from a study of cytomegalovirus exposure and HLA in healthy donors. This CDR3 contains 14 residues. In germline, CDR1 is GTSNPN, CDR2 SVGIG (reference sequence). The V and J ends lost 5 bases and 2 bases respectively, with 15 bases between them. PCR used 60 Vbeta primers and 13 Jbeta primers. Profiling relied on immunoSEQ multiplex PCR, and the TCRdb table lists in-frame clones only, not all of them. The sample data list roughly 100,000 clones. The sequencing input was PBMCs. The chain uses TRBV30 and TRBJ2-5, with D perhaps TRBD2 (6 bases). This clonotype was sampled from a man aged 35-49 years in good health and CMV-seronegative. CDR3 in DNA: TGTGCCTGGGGACTTACTGGGACTCAAGAGACCCAGTACTTC. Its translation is CAWGLTGTQETQYF.